This T cell receptor beta chain was captured by sequencing in a study of T cell responses to AZD1222 COVID-19 vaccine. Produced via immunoSEQ multiplex PCR; TCRdb's table is partial and in-frame only. Of roughly 80,000 clones listed, over 80% are singletons. J gave up 4 bases and V 5 bases, and 7 bases lay outside the gene matches. The CDR3 contains 15 residues. Germline CDR1 and CDR2: SGHAT and FQNNGV. Specimen: peripheral blood, collected on day 0 of MenACWY control vaccination. This TCR was recovered from an adult in good health. The J gene is TRBJ1-5, the V gene TRBV11-2, with TRBD1 matching over 8 bases. The CDR3 region has the DNA TGTGCCAGCAGCGAGACAGGGGCGAGAAATCAGCCCCAGCATTTT. This sequence encodes CASSETGARNQPQHF.